Each of the 7 T cell receptor beta chains below was sequenced from the same sample in a study of blood T cell repertoires in COVID-19. Only in-frame clones appear in the TCRdb table, and some are missing; sequencing was by immunoSEQ multiplex PCR. The sample records about 21,000 clones, approximately 81% being singletons. Material: peripheral blood. The receptors shown here come from a man aged 40-49 years with acute or convalescent COVID-19.

The genes are TRBV5-1 and TRBJ2-1; 10 bases agree with TRBD2. The junction had 6 bases not matched to a gene; V was cut back by 7 bases and J by 2 bases. The CDR3 is 15 residues long. Germline lookup yields CDR1 SGHRS and CDR2 YFSETQ. In DNA form, the CDR3 reads TGCGCCAGCCAGGATACTAGCGGGGCCTACAATGAGCAGTTCTTC. This translates into CASQDTSGAYNEQFF.

The chain carries TRBV4-2 and TRBJ2-1; 10 bases fit TRBD2. Germline V gene data show CDR1 as LGHNA and CDR2 as YNFKEQ. This CDR3 comprises 17 residues. V dropped 0 bases and J dropped 4; count of bases not matched to a gene: 6. CDR3 DNA sequence: TGTGCCAGCAGCCAAGATGCCAGCGGGGGGGGGTACAATGAGCAGTTCTTC. Amino acids: CASSQDASGGGYNEQFF.

V is TRBV5-4 and J is TRBJ2-7; TRBD1 agrees at 7 bases. Germline V gene lookup returns CDR1 SGHNT and CDR2 YYREEE (reference sequence). The CDR3 extends over 14 amino acids. V lost 5 bases to trimming and J lost 7 bases; unmatched junction nucleotides: 12. This CDR3 is CASSSGQDLREQYF. Here the CDR3 DNA reads TGTGCCAGCAGTTCTGGACAGGACCTGAGAGAGCAGTACTTC.

This chain uses TRBV5-1 with TRBJ2-7, with D unclear. The CDR3 consists of 15 residues. Germline CDR1 reads SGHRS; CDR2 reads YFSETQ. Deletions cut 0 bases from V and 0 bases from J, with 10 bases between. CDR3 in DNA: TGCGCCAGCAGCTTGGGTACGAGGAGCTCCTACGAGCAGTACTTC. Protein: CASSLGTRSSYEQYF.

V and J are TRBV6-5 and TRBJ1-6, with a tentative D call TRBD1 (6 bases). Germline CDR1 and CDR2: MNHEY and SVGAGI. The CDR3 loop spans 14 amino acids. V was shortened by 6 bases and J by 9 bases, with 15 bases between the two germline ends. Here the CDR3 reads CASSTGTLTSPLHF. CDR3 nucleotide sequence: TGTGCCAGCAGCACAGGGACCCTTACTTCACCCCTCCACTTT.

The J gene is TRBJ1-1, the V gene TRBV21-1; TRBD1 is taken as the D call from the table, unchecked against the DNA. TRBV21-1 is marked as a pseudogene. The length of the CDR3 is 17 residues. CDR3 nucleotides: TGTGCCAGCAGCAGGCCGGGACAGGGGTTTGGGAACACTGAAGCTTTCTTT. Encoded protein: CASSRPGQGFGNTEAFF.

The V call is TRBV6-5, the J call TRBJ2-1; 7 bases are shared with TRBD2. J was trimmed by 7 bases and V by 6 bases; bases with no gene match: 6. This CDR3 contains 13 residues. CDR1 and CDR2 (germline): MNHEY, SVGAGI. The CDR3 here is CASRPPAGNEQFF. Written as DNA, the CDR3 is TGTGCCAGCAGGCCCCCAGCGGGGAATGAGCAGTTCTTC.